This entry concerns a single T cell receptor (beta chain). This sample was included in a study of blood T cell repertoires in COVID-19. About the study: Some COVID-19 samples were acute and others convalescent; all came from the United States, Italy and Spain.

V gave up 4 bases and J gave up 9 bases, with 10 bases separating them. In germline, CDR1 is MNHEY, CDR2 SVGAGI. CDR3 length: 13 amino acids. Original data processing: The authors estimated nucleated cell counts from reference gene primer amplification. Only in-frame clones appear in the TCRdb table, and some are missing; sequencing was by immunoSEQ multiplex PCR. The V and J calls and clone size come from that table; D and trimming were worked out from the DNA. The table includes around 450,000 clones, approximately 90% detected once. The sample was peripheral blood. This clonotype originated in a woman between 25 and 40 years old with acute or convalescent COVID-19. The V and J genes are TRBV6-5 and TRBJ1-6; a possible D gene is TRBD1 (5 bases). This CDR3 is CASSFGGGSPLHF. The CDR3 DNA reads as TGTGCCAGCAGTTTTGGGGGGGGTTCACCCCTCCACTTT.